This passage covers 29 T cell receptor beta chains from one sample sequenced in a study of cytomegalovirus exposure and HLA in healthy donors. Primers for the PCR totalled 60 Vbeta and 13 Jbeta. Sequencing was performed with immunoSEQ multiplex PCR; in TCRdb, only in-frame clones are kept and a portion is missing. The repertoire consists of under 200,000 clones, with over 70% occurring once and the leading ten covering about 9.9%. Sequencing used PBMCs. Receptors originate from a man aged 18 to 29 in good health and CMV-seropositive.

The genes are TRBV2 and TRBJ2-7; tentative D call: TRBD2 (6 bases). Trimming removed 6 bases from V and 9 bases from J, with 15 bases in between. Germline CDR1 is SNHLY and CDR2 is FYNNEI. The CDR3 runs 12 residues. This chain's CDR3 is CASRGTGRWQYF. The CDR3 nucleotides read TGTGCCAGCAGGGGGACGGGGAGGTGGCAGTACTTC.

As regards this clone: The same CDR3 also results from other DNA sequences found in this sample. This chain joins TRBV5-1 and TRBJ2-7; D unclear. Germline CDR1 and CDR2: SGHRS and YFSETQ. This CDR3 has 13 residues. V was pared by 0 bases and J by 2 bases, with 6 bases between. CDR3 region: CASSLDSPYEQYF. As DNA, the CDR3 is TGCGCCAGCAGCTTGGACAGCCCCTACGAGCAGTACTTC.

CDR3 sequence reads: CAISGTDWTSGELFF. DNA for the CDR3: TGTGCCATCAGTGGCACCGATTGGACATCCGGGGAGCTGTTTTTT. V is TRBV10-3 and J is TRBJ2-2, with D maybe TRBD1 (5 bases). Germline CDR1 reads ENHRY; CDR2 reads SYGVKD. The CDR3 runs 15 residues. V was shortened by 4 bases and J by 6 bases, with 15 bases between the two germline ends.

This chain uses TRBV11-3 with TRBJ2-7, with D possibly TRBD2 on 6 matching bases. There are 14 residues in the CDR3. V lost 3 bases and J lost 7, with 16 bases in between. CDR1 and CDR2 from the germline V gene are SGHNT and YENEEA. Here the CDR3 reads CASSLGTESGEQYF. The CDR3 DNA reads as TGTGCCAGCAGCTTGGGGACTGAATCGGGAGAGCAGTACTTC.

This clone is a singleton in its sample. CDR3 sequence reads: CASGGQFEQYF. The CDR3 DNA reads TGCGCCAGCGGGGGACAGTTCGAGCAGTACTTC. V is TRBV10-2 and J is TRBJ2-7, with 7 bases matching TRBD1. Germline V gene sequence: CDR1 WSHSY, CDR2 SAAADI. This CDR3 region has 11 residues. Germline trimming cut 8 bases from V and 6 bases from J; bases unmatched to any gene: 4.

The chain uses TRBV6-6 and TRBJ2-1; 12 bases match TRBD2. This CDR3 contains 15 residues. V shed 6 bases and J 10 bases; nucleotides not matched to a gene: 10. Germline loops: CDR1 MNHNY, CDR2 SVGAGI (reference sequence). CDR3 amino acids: CASRLGLAGRREQFF. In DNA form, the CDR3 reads TGTGCCAGCAGGTTGGGACTAGCGGGCCGCCGAGAGCAGTTCTTC.

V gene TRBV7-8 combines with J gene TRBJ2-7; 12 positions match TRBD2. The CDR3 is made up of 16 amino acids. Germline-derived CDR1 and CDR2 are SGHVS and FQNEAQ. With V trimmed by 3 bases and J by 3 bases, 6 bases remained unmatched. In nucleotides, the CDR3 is TGTGCCAGCAGCTTCGCCGGGACTAGCGGGCTCTACGAGCAGTACTTC. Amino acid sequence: CASSFAGTSGLYEQYF.

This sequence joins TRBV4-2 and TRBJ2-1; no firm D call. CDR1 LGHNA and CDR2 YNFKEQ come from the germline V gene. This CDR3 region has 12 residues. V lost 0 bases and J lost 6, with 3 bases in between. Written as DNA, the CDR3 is TGTGCCAGCAGCCAAGAGCGCAATGAGCAGTTCTTC. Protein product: CASSQERNEQFF.

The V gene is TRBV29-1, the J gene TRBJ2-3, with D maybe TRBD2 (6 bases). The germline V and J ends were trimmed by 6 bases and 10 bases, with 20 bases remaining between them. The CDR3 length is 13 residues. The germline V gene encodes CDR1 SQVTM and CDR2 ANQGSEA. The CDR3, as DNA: TGCAGCGTGGTTGGGGGGAACTATTCGGCGCAGTATTTT. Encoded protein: CSVVGGNYSAQYF.

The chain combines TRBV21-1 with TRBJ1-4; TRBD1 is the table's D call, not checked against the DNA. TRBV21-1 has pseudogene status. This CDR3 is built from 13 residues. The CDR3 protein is CASSKGQNEKLFF. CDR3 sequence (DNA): TGTGCCAGCAGCAAAGGGCAAAATGAAAAACTGTTTTTT.

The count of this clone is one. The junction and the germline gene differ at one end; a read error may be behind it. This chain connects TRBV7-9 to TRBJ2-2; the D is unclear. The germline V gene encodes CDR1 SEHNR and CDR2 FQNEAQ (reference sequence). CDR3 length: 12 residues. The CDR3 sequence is CSSSLGGRELFF. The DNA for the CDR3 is TGTTCCAGCAGCTTAGGTGGCCGGGAGCTGTTTTTT.

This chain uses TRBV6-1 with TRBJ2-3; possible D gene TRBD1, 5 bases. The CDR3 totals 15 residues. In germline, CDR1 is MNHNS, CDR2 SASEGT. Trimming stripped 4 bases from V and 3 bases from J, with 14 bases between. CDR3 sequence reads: CASSGRTILTDTQYF. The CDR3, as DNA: TGTGCCAGCAGTGGCAGGACAATCTTGACAGATACGCAGTATTTT.

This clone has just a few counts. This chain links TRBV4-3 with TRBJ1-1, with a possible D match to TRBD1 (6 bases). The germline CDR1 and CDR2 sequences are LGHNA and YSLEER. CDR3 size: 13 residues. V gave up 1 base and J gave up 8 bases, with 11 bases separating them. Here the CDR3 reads CASSQAQGTEAFF. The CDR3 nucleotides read TGCGCCAGCAGCCAAGCTCAGGGGACCGAAGCTTTCTTT.

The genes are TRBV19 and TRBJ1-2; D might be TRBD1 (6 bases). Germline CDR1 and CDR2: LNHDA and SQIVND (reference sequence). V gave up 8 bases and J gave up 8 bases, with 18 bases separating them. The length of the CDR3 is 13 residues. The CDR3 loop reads CASQGQIAGGYTF. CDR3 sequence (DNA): TGTGCCAGTCAGGGACAAATAGCGGGAGGCTACACCTTC.

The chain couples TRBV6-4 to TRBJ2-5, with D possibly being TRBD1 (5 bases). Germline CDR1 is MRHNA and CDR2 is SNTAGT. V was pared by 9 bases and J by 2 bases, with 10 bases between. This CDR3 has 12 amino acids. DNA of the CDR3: TGTGCCAGGGCCAGGGAACAAGAGACCCAGTACTTC. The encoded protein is CARAREQETQYF.

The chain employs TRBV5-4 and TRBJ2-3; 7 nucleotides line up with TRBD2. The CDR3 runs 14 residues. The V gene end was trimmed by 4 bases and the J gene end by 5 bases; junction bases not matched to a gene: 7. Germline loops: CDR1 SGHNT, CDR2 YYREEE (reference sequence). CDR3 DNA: TGTGCCAGCAGCCCGGGCCCGGGAGGAGATACGCAGTATTTT. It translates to CASSPGPGGDTQYF.

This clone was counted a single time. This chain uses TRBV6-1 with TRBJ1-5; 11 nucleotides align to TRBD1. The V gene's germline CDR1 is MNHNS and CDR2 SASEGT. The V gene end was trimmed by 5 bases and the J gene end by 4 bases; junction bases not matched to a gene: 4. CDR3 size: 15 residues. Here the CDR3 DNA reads TGTGCCAGCAGTACCGGGACAGGGGGTAATCAGCCCCAGCATTTT. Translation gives CASSTGTGGNQPQHF.

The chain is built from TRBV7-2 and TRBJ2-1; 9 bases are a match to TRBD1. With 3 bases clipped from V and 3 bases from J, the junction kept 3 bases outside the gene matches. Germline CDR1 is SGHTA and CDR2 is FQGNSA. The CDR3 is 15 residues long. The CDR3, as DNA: TGTGCCAGCAGCTTGGGACAGGGAATCTACAATGAGCAGTTCTTC. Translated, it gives CASSLGQGIYNEQFF. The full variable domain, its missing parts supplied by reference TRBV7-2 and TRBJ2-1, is GAGVSQSPSNKVTEKGKDVELRCDPISGHTALYWYRQSLGQGLEFLIYFQGNSAPDKSGLPSDRFSAERTGGSVSTLTIQRTQQEDSAVYLCASSLGQGIYNEQFFGPGTRLTVL.

The CDR3 region is CASSFRTGNTEAFF. As DNA, the CDR3 is TGTGCCAGTAGTTTTAGAACAGGGAACACTGAAGCTTTCTTT. The V call is TRBV19, the J call TRBJ1-1, with D possibly being TRBD1 (5 bases). In germline, CDR1 is LNHDA, CDR2 SQIVND (reference sequence). The CDR3 length is 14 residues. V lost 5 bases and J 1 base, leaving 11 bases between the germline ends.

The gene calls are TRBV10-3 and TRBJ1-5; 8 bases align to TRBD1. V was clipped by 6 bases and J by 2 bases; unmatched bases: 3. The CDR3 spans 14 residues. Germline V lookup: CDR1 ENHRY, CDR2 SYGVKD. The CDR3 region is CAIRDREGNQPQHF. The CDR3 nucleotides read TGTGCCATCAGGGACAGGGAAGGCAATCAGCCCCAGCATTTT.

For the CDR3, the DNA is TGTGCCAGCAGCCAACCGGGACTTTCGTACGAGCAGTACTTC. Translation gives CASSQPGLSYEQYF. The chain carries TRBV14 and TRBJ2-7, with D perhaps matching TRBD2 (6 bases). The CDR3 has 14 residues. The germline CDR1 and CDR2 sequences are SGHDN and FVKESK. V lost 2 bases to trimming and J lost 4 bases, with 12 bases between them.

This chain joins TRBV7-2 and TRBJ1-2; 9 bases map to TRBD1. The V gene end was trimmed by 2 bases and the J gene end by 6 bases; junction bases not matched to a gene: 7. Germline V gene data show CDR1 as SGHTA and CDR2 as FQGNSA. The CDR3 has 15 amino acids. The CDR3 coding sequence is TGTGCCAGCAGCTTACCCCCCGGGACAGGGAATGGCTACACCTTC. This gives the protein CASSLPPGTGNGYTF.

CDR3 in DNA: TGTGCCATCACTGCCCACCTCTCCTACGAGCAGTACTTC. It encodes CAITAHLSYEQYF. J is TRBJ2-7 and V is TRBV2; D call uncertain. The CDR3 spans 13 residues. Per the germline V gene, CDR1 is SNHLY and CDR2 is FYNNEI. Trimming stripped 10 bases from V and 0 bases from J, with 13 bases between.

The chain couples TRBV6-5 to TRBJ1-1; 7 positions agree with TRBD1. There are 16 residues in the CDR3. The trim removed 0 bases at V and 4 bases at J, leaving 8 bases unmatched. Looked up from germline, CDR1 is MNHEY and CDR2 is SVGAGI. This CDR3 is CASSYSLGRQGTEAFF. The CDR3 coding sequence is TGTGCCAGCAGTTACTCTCTCGGCCGACAGGGCACTGAAGCTTTCTTT.

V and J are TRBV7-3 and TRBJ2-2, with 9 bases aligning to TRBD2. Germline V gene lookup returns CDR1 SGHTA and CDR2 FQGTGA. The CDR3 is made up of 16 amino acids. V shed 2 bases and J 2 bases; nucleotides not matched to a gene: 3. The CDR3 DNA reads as TGTGCCAGCAGCTTAGCGGGGGGGCAAAACACCGGGGAGCTGTTTTTT. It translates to CASSLAGGQNTGELFF.

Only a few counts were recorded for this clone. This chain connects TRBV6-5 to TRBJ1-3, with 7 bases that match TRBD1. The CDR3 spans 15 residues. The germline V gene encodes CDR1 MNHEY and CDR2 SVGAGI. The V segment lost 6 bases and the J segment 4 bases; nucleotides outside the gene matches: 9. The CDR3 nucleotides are TGTGCCAGCAGCAGACAGGGAACAGACGGAAACACCATATATTTT. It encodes CASSRQGTDGNTIYF.

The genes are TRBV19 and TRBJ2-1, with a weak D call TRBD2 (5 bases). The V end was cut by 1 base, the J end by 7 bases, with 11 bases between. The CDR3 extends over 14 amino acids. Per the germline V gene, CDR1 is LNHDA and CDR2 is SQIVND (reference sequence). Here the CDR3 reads CASSIVSLANEQFF. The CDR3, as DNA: TGTGCCAGTAGTATAGTAAGTCTAGCAAATGAGCAGTTCTTC.

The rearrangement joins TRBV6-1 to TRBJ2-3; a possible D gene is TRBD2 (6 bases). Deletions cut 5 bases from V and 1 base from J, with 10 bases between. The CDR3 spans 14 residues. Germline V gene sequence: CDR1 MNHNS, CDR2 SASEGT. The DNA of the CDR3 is TGTGCCAGCAGTCTGGCGGGACGCACAGATACGCAGTATTTT. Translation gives CASSLAGRTDTQYF.

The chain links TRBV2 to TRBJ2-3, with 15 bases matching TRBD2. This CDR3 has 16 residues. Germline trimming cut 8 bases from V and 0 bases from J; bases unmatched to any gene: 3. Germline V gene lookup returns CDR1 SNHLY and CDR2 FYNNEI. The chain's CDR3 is CASGTSGRLSTDTQYF. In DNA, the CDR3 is TGTGCCAGCGGGACTAGCGGGAGGCTTAGCACAGATACGCAGTATTTT.